This TCR beta chain derives from a study of naive and memory T cell subsets. After CD4 positive bead selection, the CD4-negative fraction gave CD8 T cells. This clonotype came up a few times. Two oligonucleotides, mixed equimolar, formed the beta constant-region primer covering TRBC1 and TRBC2. The cDNA 3' end received a ligated single-stranded oligonucleotide carrying the SP2 primer and a 12-nucleotide UMI. TCRdb fed the UMI-ligation and nested PCR reads into MiXCR, producing one record per CDR3 protein. The sample has around 31,000 distinct CDR3 sequences, around a tenth seen once; the top ten hold over 15%. The length of the CDR3 is 11 residues. CDR1 and CDR2 (germline): SGHTA, FQGNSA. Trimming stripped 3 bases from V and 5 bases from J, with 5 bases between.

The V gene is TRBV7-2, the J gene TRBJ2-7; tentative D call: TRBD2 (5 bases). This clonotype was sampled from a human donor in good health. Sample: effector memory CD4+ T cells from blood. The subset was: effector memory, CD45RA- CD27-. The CDR3 sequence: CASSFGDEQYF. CDR3 nucleotide sequence: TGTGCCAGCAGCTTCGGGGACGAGCAGTACTTC.